Shown below are 2 T cell receptor beta chains from a single sample sequenced in a study of T-cell reconstitution after alpha-beta-depleted transplantation in children. Construction of the TCRbeta library involved unique molecular identifiers. TCRdb passed the PCR reads through MiXCR, listing each CDR3 protein once. The data show 400,000 to 500,000 distinct CDR3 sequences, approximately 11% seen once. The specimen was PBMCs from the stem cell graft donor, collected from the stem cell graft. The source is a human donor who donated a stem cell graft to a child with acute myeloid leukemia.

Many counts were recorded for this clonotype. The chain joins TRBV12-3 or TRBV12-4 to TRBJ1-2, with D perhaps matching TRBD1 (5 bases). The CDR3 runs to 13 residues. The V end lost 6 bases, the J end lost 2 bases, and 10 bases lay between the germline ends. The CDR3 sequence is CASSIQANYGYTF. The CDR3 nucleotides read TGTGCCAGCAGCATACAGGCCAACTATGGCTACACCTTC.

This clonotype was seen more than once but under ten times. This rearrangement joins TRBV29-1 to TRBJ1-4; 7 positions match TRBD1. The CDR3 is made up of 13 amino acids. With V trimmed by 4 bases and J by 8 bases, 7 bases remained unmatched. CDR1 is SQVTM and CDR2 is ANQGSEA in the germline V gene. In DNA form, the CDR3 reads TGCAGCGTTGCTAAGGGGGCCCGGGAAAAACTGTTTTTT. It encodes CSVAKGAREKLFF.